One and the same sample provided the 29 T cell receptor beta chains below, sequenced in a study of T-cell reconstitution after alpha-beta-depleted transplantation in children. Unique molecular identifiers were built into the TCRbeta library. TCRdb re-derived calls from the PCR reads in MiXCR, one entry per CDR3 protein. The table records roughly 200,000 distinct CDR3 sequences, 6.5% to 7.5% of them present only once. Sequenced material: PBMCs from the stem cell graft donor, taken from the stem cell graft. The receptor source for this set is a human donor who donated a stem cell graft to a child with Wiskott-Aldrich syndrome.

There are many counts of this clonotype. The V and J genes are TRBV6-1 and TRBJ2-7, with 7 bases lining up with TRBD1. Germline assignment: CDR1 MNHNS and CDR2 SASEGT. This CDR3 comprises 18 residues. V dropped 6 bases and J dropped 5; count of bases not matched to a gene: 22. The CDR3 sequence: CASRRGRTVTPRPHEQYF. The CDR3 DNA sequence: TGTGCCAGCAGGAGGGGGCGGACAGTGACACCTCGCCCTCACGAGCAGTACTTC.

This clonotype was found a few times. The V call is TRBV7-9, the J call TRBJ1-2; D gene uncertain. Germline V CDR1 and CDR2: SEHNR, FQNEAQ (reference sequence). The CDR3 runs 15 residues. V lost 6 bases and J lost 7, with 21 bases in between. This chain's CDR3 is CASSPGRTLDAGYTF. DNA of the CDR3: TGTGCCAGCAGTCCGGGGAGGACCCTGGACGCTGGCTACACCTTC.

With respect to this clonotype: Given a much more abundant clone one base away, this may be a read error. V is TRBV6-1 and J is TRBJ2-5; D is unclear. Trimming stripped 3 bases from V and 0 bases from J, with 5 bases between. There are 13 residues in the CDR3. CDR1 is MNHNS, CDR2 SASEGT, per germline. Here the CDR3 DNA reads TGTGCCAGCAGTGAGGGGTACCAAGAGACCCAGTACTTC. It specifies CASSEGYQETQYF.

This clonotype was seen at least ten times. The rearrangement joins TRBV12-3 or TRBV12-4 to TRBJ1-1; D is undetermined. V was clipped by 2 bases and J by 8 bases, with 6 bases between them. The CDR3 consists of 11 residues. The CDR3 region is CASSLYIEAFF. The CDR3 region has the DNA TGTGCCAGCAGTTTATATATCGAAGCTTTCTTT.

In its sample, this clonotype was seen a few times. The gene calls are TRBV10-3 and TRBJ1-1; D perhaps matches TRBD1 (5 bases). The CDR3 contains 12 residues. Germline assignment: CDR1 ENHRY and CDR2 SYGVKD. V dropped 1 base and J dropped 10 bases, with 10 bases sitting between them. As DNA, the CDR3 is TGTGCCATCAGTGAGTTGCAGGGAACAGCTTTCTTT. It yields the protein CAISELQGTAFF.

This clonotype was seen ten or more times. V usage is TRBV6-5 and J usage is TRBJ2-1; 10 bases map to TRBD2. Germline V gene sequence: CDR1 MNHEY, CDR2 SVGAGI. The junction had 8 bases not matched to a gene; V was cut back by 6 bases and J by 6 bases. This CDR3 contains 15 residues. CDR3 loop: CASSPPSGRPNEQFF. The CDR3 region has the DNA TGTGCCAGCAGCCCTCCTAGCGGGAGACCCAATGAGCAGTTCTTC.

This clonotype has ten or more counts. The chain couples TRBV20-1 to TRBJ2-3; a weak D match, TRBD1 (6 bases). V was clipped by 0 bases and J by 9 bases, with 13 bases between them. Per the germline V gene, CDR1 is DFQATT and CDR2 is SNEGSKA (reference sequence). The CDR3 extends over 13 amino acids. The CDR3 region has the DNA TGCAGTGCTAGAGAACGGGGACAAGGGACGCAGTATTTT. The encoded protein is CSARERGQGTQYF.

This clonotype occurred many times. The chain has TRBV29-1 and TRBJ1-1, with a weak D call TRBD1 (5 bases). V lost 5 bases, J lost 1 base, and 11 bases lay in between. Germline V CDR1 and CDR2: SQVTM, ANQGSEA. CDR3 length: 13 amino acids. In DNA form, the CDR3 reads TGCAGCGTTAGGGACGAAAAGAACACTGAAGCTTTCTTT. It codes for CSVRDEKNTEAFF.

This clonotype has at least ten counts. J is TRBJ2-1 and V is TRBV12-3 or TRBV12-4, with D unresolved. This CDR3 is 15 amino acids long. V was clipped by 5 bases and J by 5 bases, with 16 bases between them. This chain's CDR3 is CASSPDGRSDNEQFF. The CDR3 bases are TGTGCCAGCAGTCCCGATGGGCGGTCGGACAATGAGCAGTTCTTC.

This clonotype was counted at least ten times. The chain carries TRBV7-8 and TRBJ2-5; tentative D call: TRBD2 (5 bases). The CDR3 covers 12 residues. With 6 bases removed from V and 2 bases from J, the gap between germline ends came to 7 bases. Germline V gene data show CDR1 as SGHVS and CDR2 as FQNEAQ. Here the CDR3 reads CASSRGQETQYF. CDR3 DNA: TGTGCCAGCAGTAGAGGGCAAGAGACCCAGTACTTC.

CDR3 nucleotides: TGTGCCAGCAGTGAAGTTTTCTGGTCCAATCAGCCCCAGCATTTT. Translating gives CASSEVFWSNQPQHF. The J gene is TRBJ1-5, the V gene TRBV6-1; D not resolved. V gave up 1 base and J gave up 3 bases, with 10 bases separating them. The germline V gene encodes CDR1 MNHNS and CDR2 SASEGT. The length of the CDR3 is 15 residues.

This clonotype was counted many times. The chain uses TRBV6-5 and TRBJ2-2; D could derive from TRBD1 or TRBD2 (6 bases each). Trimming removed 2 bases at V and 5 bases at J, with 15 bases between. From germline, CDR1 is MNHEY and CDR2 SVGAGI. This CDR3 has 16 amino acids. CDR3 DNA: TGTGCCAGCAGTTACGAGGGGGGCCGTCTAACCGGGGAGCTGTTTTTT. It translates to CASSYEGGRLTGELFF.

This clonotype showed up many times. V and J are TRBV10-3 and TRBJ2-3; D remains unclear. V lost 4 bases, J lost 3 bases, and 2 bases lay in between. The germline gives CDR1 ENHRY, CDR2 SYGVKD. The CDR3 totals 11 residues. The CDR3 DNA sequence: TGTGCCATCAGTGCAACAGATACGCAGTATTTT. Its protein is CAISATDTQYF.

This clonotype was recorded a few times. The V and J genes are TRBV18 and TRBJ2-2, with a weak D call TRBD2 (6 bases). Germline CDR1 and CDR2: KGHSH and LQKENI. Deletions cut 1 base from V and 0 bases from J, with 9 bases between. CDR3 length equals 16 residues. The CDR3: CASSPLGLSNTGELFF. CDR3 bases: TGTGCCAGCTCACCACTGGGACTCTCGAACACCGGGGAGCTGTTTTTT.

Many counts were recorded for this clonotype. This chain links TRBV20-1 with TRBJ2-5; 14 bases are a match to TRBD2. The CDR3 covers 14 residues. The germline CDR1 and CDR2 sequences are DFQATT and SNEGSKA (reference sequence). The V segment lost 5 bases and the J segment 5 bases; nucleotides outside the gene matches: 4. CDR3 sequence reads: CSAETSGRGETQYF. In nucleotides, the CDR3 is TGCAGTGCTGAGACTAGCGGGAGGGGGGAGACCCAGTACTTC.

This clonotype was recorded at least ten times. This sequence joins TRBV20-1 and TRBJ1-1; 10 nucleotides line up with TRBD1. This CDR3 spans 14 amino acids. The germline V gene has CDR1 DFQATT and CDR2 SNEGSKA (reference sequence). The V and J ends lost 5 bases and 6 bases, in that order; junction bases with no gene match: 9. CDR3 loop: CSAGTGADWSEAFF. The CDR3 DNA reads TGCAGTGCTGGGACAGGGGCCGATTGGTCTGAAGCTTTCTTT.

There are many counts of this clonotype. CDR3 protein: CSVGTTQLGLEQFF. The CDR3 region has the DNA TGCAGCGTCGGGACTACTCAGCTGGGGCTTGAGCAGTTCTTC. V gene TRBV29-1 combines with J gene TRBJ2-1, with 7 positions matching TRBD2. The CDR3 spans 14 residues. With V trimmed by 6 bases and J by 9 bases, 14 bases remained unmatched. Germline CDR1 reads SQVTM; CDR2 reads ANQGSEA.

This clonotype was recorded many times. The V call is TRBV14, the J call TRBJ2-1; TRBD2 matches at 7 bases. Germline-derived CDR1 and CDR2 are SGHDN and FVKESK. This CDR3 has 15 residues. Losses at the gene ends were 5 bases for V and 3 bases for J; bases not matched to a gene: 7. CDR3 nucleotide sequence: TGTGCCAGCAGCTCCCCTGCTAGCGGCTACAATGAGCAGTTCTTC. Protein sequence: CASSSPASGYNEQFF.

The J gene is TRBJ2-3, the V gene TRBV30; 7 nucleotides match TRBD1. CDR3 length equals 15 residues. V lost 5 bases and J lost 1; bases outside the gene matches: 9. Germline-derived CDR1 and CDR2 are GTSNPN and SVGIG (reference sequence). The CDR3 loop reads CAWGRTGMGTDTQYF. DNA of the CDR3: TGTGCCTGGGGCCGGACAGGTATGGGCACAGATACGCAGTATTTT.

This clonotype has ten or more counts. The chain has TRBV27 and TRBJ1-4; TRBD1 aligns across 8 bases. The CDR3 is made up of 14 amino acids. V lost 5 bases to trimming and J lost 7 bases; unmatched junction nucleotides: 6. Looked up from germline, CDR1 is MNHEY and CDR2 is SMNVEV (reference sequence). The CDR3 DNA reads TGTGCCAGCAGTCCCAGGGGGCTGAGTGAAAAACTGTTTTTT. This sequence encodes CASSPRGLSEKLFF.

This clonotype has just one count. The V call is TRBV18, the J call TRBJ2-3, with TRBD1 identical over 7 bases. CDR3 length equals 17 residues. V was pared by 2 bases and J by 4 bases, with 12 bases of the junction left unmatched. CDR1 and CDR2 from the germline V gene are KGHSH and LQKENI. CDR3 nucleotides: TGTGCCAGCTCACCAATGCTGGGGGACAGCGGCGCAGATACGCAGTATTTT. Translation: CASSPMLGDSGADTQYF. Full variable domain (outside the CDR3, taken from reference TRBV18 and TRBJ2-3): NAGVMQNPRHLVRRRGQEARLRCSPMKGHSHVYWYRQLPEEGLKFMVYLQKENIIDESGMPKERFSAEFPKEGPSILRIQQVVRGDSAAYFCASSPMLGDSGADTQYFGPGTRLTVL.

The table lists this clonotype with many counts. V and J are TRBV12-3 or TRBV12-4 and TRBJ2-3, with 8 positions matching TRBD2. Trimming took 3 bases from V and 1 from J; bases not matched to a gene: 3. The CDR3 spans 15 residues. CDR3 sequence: CASSFRRGGTDTQYF. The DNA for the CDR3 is TGTGCCAGCAGTTTTCGGCGGGGGGGCACAGATACGCAGTATTTT.

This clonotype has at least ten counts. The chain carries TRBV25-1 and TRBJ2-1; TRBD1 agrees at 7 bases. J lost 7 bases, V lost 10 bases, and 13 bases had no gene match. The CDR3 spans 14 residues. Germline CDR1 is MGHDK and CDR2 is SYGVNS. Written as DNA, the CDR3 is TGTGCCACCGCCGTGGTAGCCAGGGGGAATGAGCAGTTCTTC. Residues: CATAVVARGNEQFF.

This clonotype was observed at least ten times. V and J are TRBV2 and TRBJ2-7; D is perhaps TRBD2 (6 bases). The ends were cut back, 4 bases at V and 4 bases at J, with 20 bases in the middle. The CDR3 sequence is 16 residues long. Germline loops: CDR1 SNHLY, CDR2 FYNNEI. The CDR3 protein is CASSVSGGQGRYEQYF. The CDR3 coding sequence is TGTGCCAGCAGTGTCTCAGGAGGGCAGGGAAGGTACGAGCAGTACTTC.

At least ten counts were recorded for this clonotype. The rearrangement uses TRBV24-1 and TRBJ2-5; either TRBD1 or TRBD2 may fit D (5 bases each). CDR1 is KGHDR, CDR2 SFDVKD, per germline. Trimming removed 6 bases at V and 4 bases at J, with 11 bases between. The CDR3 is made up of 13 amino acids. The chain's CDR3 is CATSIPGPETQYF. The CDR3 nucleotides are TGTGCCACCAGTATCCCGGGGCCAGAGACCCAGTACTTC.

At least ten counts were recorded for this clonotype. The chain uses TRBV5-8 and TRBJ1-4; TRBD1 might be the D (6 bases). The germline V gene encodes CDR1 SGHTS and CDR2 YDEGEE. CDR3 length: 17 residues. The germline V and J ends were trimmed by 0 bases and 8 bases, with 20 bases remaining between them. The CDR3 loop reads CASSLVSGTSLQEKLFF. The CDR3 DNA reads TGTGCCAGCAGCTTGGTATCCGGGACATCCCTCCAAGAAAAACTGTTTTTT.

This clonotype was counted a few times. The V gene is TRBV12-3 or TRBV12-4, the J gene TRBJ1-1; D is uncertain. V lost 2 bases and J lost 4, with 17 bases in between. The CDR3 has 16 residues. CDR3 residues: CASSLPLGYEGTEAFF. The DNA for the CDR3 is TGTGCCAGCAGTTTACCGCTGGGGTATGAGGGCACTGAAGCTTTCTTT.

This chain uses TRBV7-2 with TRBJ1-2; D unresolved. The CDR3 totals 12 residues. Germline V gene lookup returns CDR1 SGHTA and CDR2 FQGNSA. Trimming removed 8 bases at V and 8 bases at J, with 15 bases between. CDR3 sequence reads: CASDSGVSGYTF. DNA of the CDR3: TGTGCCAGCGACTCCGGGGTGAGCGGCTACACCTTC.

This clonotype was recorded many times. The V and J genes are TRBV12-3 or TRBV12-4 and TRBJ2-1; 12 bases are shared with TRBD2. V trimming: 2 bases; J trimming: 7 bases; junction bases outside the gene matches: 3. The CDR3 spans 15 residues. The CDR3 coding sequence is TGTGCCAGCAGTTTACTAGCGGGAGGGGTTAATGAGCAGTTCTTC. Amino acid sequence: CASSLLAGGVNEQFF.